The rows below give T cell receptor beta chains drawn from one sample of a study of cytomegalovirus exposure and HLA in healthy donors. Using immunoSEQ multiplex PCR, the repertoire was profiled, and TCRdb retains in-frame clones only, with some absent. The data hold about 140,000 clones, with about 80% observed a single time. The sample was PBMCs. The receptors stem from a female donor in good health and CMV-seronegative. The CDR3 runs from the conserved cysteine through the conserved F or W. Each record gives: J gene, V gene, clone size, D gene, CDR3 DNA, CDR3 protein. D genes are given only for firm matches. For some rows the clone size is stated as once, few or many, or as a class when expanded; others skip it.

>TRBJ2-1|TRBV27|few|TRBD2
TGTGCCAGCAGCCTTAGCGGGCCCTACAATGAGCAGTTCTTC
CASSLSGPYNEQFF
>TRBJ1-5|TRBV5-8|.|.
TGTGCCAGCAGCTTGGGCGGCGGGTCTCATAGCAATCAGCCCCAGCATTTT
CASSLGGGSHSNQPQHF
>TRBJ2-1|TRBV30|.|.
TGTGCCTGGAGTGATAGCGGAGCTTACAATGAGCAGTTCTTC
CAWSDSGAYNEQFF
>TRBJ1-6|TRBV6-1|.|TRBD1
TGTGCCACCCAACAGGGGGCTACCTATAATTCACCCCTCCACTTT
CATQQGATYNSPLHF
>TRBJ2-7|TRBV29-1|once|.
TGCAGCGTTGAAGGGCAGTCCTACGAGCAGTACTTC
CSVEGQSYEQYF
>TRBJ2-2|TRBV18|.|TRBD2
TGTGCCAGCTCGGGACTAGTTCGGACCGGGGAGCTGTTTTTT
CASSGLVRTGELFF
>TRBJ2-3|TRBV30|.|TRBD2
TGTGCCTGGAGTCTAGAAGTCCTAGCGGGAGGCACAGATACGCAGTATTTT
CAWSLEVLAGGTDTQYF
>TRBJ2-3|TRBV6-5|.|TRBD1
TGTGCCAGCAGTACCGGGACAGTAACAGATACGCAGTATTTT
CASSTGTVTDTQYF
>TRBJ2-1|TRBV30|.|TRBD2
TGTGCCTGGTCTCCTCTAGCGGGGCCCTACAATGAGCAGTTCTTC
CAWSPLAGPYNEQFF
>TRBJ2-2|TRBV29-1|.|TRBD1
TGCAGCGTTGGGACAGGGGAAAACACCGGGGAGCTGTTTTTT
CSVGTGENTGELFF